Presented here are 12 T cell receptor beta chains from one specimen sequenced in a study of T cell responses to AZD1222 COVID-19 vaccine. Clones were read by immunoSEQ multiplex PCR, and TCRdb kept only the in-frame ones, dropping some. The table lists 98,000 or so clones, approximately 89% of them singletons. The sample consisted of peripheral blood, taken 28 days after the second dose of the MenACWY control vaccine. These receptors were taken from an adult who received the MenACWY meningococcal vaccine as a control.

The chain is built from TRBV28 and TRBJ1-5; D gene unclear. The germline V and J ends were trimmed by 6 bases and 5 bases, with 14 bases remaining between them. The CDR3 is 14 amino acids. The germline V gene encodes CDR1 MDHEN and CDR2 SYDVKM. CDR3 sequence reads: CASSASPGDQPQHF. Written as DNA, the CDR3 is TGTGCCAGCAGCGCAAGTCCCGGGGATCAGCCCCAGCATTTT.

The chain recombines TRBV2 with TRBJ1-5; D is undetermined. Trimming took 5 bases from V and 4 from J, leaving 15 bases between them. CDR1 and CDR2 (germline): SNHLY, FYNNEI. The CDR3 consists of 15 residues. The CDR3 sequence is CASSIEQRVNQPQHF. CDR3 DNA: TGTGCCAGCAGTATAGAGCAGAGAGTTAATCAGCCCCAGCATTTT. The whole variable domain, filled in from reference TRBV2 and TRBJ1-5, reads EPEVTQTPSHQVTQMGQEVILRCVPISNHLYFYWYRQILGQKVEFLVSFYNNEISEKSEIFDDQFSVERPDGSNFTLKIRSTKLEDSAMYFCASSIEQRVNQPQHFGDGTRLSIL.

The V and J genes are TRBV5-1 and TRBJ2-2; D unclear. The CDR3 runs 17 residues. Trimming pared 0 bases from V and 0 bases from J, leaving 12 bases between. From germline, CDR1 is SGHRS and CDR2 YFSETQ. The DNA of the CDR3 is TGCGCCAGCAGCTTGGGGGGTTCCCCTCCGAACACCGGGGAGCTGTTTTTT. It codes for CASSLGGSPPNTGELFF. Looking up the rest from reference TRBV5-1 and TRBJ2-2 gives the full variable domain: KAGVTQTPRYLIKTRGQQVTLSCSPISGHRSVSWYQQTPGQGLQFLFEYFSETQRNKGNFPGRFSGRQFSNSRSEMNVSTLELGDSALYLCASSLGGSPPNTGELFFGEGSRLTVL.

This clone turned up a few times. Here the CDR3 reads CASSPGRGDEQYF. In DNA form, the CDR3 reads TGCGCCAGCAGCCCGGGCAGGGGCGACGAGCAGTACTTC. The rearrangement links TRBV4-3 to TRBJ2-7, with a weak D call TRBD1 (6 bases). Germline V CDR1 and CDR2: LGHNA, YSLEER. The CDR3 length is 13 residues. Trimming removed 4 bases at V and 5 bases at J, with 12 bases between.

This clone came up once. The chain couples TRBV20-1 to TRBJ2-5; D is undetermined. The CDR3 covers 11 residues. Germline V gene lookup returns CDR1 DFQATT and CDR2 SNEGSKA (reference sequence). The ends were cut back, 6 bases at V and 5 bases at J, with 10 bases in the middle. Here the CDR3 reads CSATSVETQYF. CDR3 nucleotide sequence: TGCAGTGCCACCTCGGTGGAGACCCAGTACTTC.

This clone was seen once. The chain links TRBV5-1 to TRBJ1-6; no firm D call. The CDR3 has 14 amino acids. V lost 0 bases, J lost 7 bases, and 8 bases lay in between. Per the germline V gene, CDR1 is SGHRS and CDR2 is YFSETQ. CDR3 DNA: TGCGCCAGCAGCTTGGACGGGGAAAATTCACCCCTCCACTTT. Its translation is CASSLDGENSPLHF.

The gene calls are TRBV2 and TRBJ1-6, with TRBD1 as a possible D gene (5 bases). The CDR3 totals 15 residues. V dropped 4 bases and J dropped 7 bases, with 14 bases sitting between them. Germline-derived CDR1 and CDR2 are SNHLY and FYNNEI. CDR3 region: CASSVATVVNSPLHF. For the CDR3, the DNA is TGTGCCAGCAGTGTAGCGACAGTAGTGAATTCACCCCTCCACTTT.

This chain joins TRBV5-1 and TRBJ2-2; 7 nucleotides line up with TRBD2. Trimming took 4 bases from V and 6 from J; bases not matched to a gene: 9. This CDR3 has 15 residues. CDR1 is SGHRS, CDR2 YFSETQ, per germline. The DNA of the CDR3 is TGCGCCAGCAGCAGGGAGGGAAGTCCCCCCGGGGAGCTGTTTTTT. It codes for CASSREGSPPGELFF.

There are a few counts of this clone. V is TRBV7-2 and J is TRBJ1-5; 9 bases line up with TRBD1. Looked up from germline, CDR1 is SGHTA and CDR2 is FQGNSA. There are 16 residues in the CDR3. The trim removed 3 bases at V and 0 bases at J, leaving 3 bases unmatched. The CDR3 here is CASSFSTGGSNQPQHF. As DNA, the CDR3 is TGTGCCAGCAGCTTTTCGACAGGGGGTAGCAATCAGCCCCAGCATTTT.

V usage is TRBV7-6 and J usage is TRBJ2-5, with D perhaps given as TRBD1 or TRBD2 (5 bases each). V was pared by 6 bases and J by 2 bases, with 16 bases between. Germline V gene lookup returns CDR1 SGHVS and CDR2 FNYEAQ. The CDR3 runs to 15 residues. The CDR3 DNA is TGTGCCAGCAGGTCACCCGGGACCGAGCAAGAGACCCAGTACTTC. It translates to CASRSPGTEQETQYF.

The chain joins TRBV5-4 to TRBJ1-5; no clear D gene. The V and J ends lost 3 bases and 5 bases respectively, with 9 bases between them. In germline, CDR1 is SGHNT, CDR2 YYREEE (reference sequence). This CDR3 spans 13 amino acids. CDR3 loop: CASSSDTDQPQHF. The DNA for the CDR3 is TGTGCCAGCAGCTCAGATACGGATCAGCCCCAGCATTTT.

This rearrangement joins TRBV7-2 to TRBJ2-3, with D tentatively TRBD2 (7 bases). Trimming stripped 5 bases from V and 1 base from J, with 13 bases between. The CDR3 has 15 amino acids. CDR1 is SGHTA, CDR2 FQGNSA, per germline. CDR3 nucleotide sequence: TGTGCCAGCAGCAGTGCGGGGGCCGGCACAGATACGCAGTATTTT. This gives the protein CASSSAGAGTDTQYF.